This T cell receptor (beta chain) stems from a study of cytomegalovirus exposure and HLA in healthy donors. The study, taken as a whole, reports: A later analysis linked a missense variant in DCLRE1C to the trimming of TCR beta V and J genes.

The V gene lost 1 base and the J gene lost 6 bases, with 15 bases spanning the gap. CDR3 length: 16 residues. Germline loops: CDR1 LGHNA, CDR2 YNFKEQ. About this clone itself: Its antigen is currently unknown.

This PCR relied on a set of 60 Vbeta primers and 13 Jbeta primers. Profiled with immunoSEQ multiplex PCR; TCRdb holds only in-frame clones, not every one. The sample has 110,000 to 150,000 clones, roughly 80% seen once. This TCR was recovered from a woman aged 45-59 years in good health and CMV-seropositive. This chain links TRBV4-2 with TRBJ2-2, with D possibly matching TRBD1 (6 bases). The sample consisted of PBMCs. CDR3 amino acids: CASSQVLARTAGELFF. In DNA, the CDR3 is TGTGCCAGCAGCCAAGTGCTAGCTAGGACAGCCGGGGAGCTGTTTTTT.